These 14 T cell receptor beta chains share one sample of origin, sequenced in a study of blood T cell repertoires in COVID-19. Clones were sequenced by immunoSEQ multiplex PCR, and TCRdb holds only the in-frame ones, with some missing. Among fewer than 600,000 clones, approximately 88% were seen once, and the ten largest hold approximately 1.8%. Material for sequencing was PBMCs or T cells enriched from blood (not recorded which). These receptors were collected from a woman aged 40 to 50 who had recovered from COVID-19.

The chain carries TRBV6-2 or TRBV6-3 and TRBJ2-1, with TRBD2 matching 10 bases. Germline CDR1 is MNHEY and CDR2 is SVGEGT. After removal of 2 bases from V and 7 bases from J, the junction contained 5 bases not matched to a gene. This CDR3 region has 15 residues. Here the CDR3 reads CASSYPSGRSNEQFF. The CDR3, as DNA: TGTGCCAGCAGTTACCCTAGCGGGAGATCGAATGAGCAGTTCTTC.

The chain recombines TRBV5-6 with TRBJ2-1; TRBD2 matches at 10 bases. From germline, CDR1 is SGHDT and CDR2 YYEEEE. The ends lost 4 bases at V and 2 bases at J; junction bases unmatched: 9. The CDR3 has 17 amino acids. CDR3 bases: TGTGCCAGCAGCGATGGACTAGCGGAGACGGCCTACAATGAGCAGTTCTTC. It yields the protein CASSDGLAETAYNEQFF. Combining the CDR3 with reference TRBV5-6 and TRBJ2-1 gives the whole variable domain DAGVTQSPTHLIKTRGQQVTLRCSPKSGHDTVSWYQQALGQGPQFIFQYYEEEERQRGNFPDRFSGHQFPNYSSELNVNALLLGDSALYLCASSDGLAETAYNEQFFGPGTRLTVL.

This chain links TRBV6-5 with TRBJ1-2, with a tentative D call TRBD1 (6 bases). The V gene lost 8 bases and the J gene lost 8 bases, with 15 bases spanning the gap. Germline V gives CDR1 MNHEY, CDR2 SVGAGI. This CDR3 is 12 amino acids long. DNA of the CDR3: TGTGCCAGCCAAGGGGGGGGACGGGGCTACACCTTC. This gives the protein CASQGGGRGYTF.

This chain connects TRBV4-2 to TRBJ1-4; 10 bases are a match to TRBD1. CDR1 LGHNA and CDR2 YNFKEQ come from the germline V gene. J lost 7 bases, V lost 3 bases, and 8 bases had no gene match. The length of the CDR3 is 16 residues. The CDR3 DNA reads TGTGCCAGCAGCCAGGTTTCTGGGACAGGGGTTGAAAAACTGTTTTTT. Residues: CASSQVSGTGVEKLFF.

Notes on this clone: Germline and junction disagree at one end, which may indicate a read error. The chain uses TRBV6-2 or TRBV6-3 and TRBJ2-5; 9 positions agree with TRBD2. CDR1 MNHEY and CDR2 SVGEGT come from the germline V gene. CDR3 length: 18 amino acids. The CDR3 region has the DNA TGTGCCAGCAGTTACTCGATTGGCGGGAGGGCCTCTCAAGAGAACCAGTACTTC. The encoded protein is CASSYSIGGRASQENQYF.

The genes are TRBV9 and TRBJ1-1; perhaps TRBD1 as D (5 bases). The V and J ends lost 4 bases and 4 bases respectively, with 8 bases between them. Germline CDR1 and CDR2: SGDLS and YYNGEE. The CDR3 length is 12 residues. The CDR3 region is CASSTGGTEAFF. The DNA for the CDR3 is TGTGCCAGCAGCACGGGGGGCACTGAAGCTTTCTTT.

J is TRBJ1-2 and V is TRBV3-1 (or the pseudogene TRBV3-2); 7 positions agree with TRBD1. Unmatched junction bases numbered 13, after V lost 4 bases and J lost 8 bases. The CDR3 is 15 amino acids. Germline CDR1 reads LGHDT; CDR2 reads YNNKEL (reference sequence). CDR3 coding DNA: TGTGCCAGCAGCCCGACTCTCACAGGGGTAAGGGGCTACACCTTC. This translates into CASSPTLTGVRGYTF.

This clone has a single count. The V gene is TRBV2, the J gene TRBJ1-6, with D uncertain. The CDR3 contains 14 residues. Germline lookup yields CDR1 SNHLY and CDR2 FYNNEI. Trimming cost V 3 bases and J 6 bases, with 9 bases left between them. Written as DNA, the CDR3 is TGTGCCAGCAGTGAGTGGCAGTCTAATTCACCCCTCCACTTT. It encodes CASSEWQSNSPLHF.

This clone was picked up one time. The V and J genes are TRBV7-2 and TRBJ1-2, with a possible D match to TRBD1 (6 bases). Germline V gene lookup returns CDR1 SGHTA and CDR2 FQGNSA. The length of the CDR3 is 15 residues. V dropped 3 bases and J dropped 8 bases, with 19 bases sitting between them. The CDR3 spells CASSFGTSGHGGYTF. CDR3 in DNA: TGTGCCAGCAGCTTCGGGACAAGCGGCCACGGAGGCTACACCTTC.

This clone was seen just once. This chain connects TRBV19 to TRBJ2-7, with 8 bases matching TRBD2. CDR1 and CDR2 (germline): LNHDA, SQIVND (reference sequence). The CDR3 has 16 residues. Trimming removed 6 bases from V and 3 bases from J; junction bases left unmatched: 13. CDR3 in DNA: TGTGCCAGTAGCATGGGACTAGGTCAAGGCTTCTACGAGCAGTACTTC. It translates to CASSMGLGQGFYEQYF.

The chain combines TRBV5-1 with TRBJ2-1; 8 bases match TRBD2. Germline CDR1 is SGHRS and CDR2 is YFSETQ. The CDR3 contains 14 residues. V lost 0 bases and J lost 6; bases outside the gene matches: 2. In DNA form, the CDR3 reads TGCGCCAGCAGCTTGGTGGCGGGGGGCAATGAGCAGTTCTTC. It translates to CASSLVAGGNEQFF.

This chain links TRBV7-9 with TRBJ1-2, with a tentative D call TRBD1 (5 bases). The germline gives CDR1 SEHNR, CDR2 FQNEAQ (reference sequence). The V end lost 1 base, the J end lost 6 bases, and 9 bases lay between the germline ends. There are 13 residues in the CDR3. The CDR3 bases are TGTGCCAGCAGCTTAGGCAGGGCCGATGGCTACACCTTC. As protein: CASSLGRADGYTF.

The V and J genes are TRBV7-9 and TRBJ2-1; 7 bases agree with TRBD1. Losses at the gene ends were 1 base for V and 12 bases for J; bases not matched to a gene: 3. CDR1 is SEHNR, CDR2 FQNEAQ, per germline (reference sequence). This CDR3 has 12 residues. This chain's CDR3 is CASSLGQGVQFF. The CDR3 DNA sequence: TGTGCCAGCAGCTTAGGGCAGGGGGTGCAGTTCTTC.

This clone was detected only once. The V gene is TRBV5-5, the J gene TRBJ2-6; D is undetermined. V was clipped by 1 base and J by 1 base, with 15 bases between them. This CDR3 spans 18 amino acids. The germline CDR1 and CDR2 sequences are SGHKS and YYEKEE (reference sequence). CDR3 sequence: CASSLSVPLYSGANVLTF. CDR3 coding DNA: TGTGCCAGCAGCTTGTCGGTGCCTCTGTATTCTGGGGCCAACGTCCTGACTTTC.